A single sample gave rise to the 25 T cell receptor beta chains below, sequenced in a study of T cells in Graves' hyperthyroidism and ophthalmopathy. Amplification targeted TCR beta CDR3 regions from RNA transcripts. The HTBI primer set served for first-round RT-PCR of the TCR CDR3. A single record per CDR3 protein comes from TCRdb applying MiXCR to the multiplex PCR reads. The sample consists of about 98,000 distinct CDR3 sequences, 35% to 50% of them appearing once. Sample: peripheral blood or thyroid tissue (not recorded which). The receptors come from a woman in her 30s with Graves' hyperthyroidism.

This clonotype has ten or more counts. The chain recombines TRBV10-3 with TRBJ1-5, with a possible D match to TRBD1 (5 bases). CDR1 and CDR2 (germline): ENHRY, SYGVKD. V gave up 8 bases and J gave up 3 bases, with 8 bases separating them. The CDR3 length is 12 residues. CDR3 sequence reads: CAIGGTNQPQHF. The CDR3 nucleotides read TGTGCCATCGGGGGGACCAATCAGCCCCAGCATTTT.

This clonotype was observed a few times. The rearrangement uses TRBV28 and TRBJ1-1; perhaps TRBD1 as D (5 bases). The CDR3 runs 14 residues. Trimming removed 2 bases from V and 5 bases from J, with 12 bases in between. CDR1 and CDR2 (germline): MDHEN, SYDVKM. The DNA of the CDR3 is TGTGCCAGCAGTTTACAGGGCTTTACGACTGAAGCTTTCTTT. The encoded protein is CASSLQGFTTEAFF.

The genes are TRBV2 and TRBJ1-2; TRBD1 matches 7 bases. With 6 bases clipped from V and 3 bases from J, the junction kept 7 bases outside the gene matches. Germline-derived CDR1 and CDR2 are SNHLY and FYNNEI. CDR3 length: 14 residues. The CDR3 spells CASRATGVHYGYTF. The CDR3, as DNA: TGTGCCAGCAGGGCCACAGGGGTGCACTATGGCTACACCTTC.

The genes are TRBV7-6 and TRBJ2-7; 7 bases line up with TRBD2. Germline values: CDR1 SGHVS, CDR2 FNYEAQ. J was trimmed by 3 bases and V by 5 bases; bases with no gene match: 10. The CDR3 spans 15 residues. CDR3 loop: CASSVSGGRDYEQYF. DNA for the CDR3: TGTGCCAGCAGCGTATCTGGCGGGAGAGACTACGAGCAGTACTTC.

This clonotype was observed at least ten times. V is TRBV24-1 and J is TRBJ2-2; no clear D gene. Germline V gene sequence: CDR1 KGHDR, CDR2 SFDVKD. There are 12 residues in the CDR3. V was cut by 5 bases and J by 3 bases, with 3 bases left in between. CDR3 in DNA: TGTGCCACCAGTGGCCACACCGGGGAGCTGTTTTTT. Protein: CATSGHTGELFF.

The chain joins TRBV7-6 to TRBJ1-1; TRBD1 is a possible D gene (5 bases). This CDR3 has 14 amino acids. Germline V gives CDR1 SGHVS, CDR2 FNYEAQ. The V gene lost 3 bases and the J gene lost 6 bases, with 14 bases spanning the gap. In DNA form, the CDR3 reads TGTGCCAGCAGCTTCGCGGGGCCGTACCCTGAAGCTTTCTTT. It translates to CASSFAGPYPEAFF.

This CDR3 is CSAADRGNYGYTF. The CDR3 DNA sequence: TGCAGTGCTGCGGACAGGGGTAACTATGGCTACACCTTC. The chain combines TRBV20-1 with TRBJ1-2, with 9 nucleotides matching TRBD1. Losses at the gene ends were 5 bases for V and 1 base for J; bases not matched to a gene: 2. Germline V gives CDR1 DFQATT, CDR2 SNEGSKA (reference sequence). The CDR3 is 13 amino acids.

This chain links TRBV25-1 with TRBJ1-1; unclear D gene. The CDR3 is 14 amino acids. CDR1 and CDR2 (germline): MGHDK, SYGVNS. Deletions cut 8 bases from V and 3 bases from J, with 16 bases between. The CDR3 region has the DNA TGTGCCAGCTCACCTGGTGGTCAAGACACTGAAGCTTTCTTT. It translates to CASSPGGQDTEAFF.

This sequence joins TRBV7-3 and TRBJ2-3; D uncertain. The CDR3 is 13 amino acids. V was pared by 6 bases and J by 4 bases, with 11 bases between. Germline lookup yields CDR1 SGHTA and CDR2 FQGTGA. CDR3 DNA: TGTGCCAGCAGTTTCCCGGAAGCAGATACGCAGTATTTT. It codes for CASSFPEADTQYF.

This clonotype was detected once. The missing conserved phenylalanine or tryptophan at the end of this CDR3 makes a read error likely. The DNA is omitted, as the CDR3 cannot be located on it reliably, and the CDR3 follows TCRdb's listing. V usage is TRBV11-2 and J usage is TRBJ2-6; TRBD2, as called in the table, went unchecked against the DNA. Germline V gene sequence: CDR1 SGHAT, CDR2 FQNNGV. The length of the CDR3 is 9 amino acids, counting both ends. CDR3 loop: CASSLEAGR.

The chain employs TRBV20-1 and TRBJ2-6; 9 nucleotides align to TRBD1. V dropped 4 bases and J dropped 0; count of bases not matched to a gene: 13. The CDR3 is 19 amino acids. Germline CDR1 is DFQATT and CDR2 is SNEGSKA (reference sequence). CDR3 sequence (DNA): TGCAGTGCTACCCCCACCCGGACAGGGGCCCCCTCTGGGGCCAACGTCCTGACTTTC. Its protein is CSATPTRTGAPSGANVLTF.

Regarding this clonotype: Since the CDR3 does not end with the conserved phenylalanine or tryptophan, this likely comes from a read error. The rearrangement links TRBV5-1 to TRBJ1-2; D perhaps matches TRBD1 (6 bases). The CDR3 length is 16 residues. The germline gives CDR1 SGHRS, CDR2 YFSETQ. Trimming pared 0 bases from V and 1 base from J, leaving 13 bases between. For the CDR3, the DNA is TGCGCCAGCAGCTTGGCTCGAGCAGGGGTTAACTATGGCTACACCTCC. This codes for CASSLARAGVNYGYTS.

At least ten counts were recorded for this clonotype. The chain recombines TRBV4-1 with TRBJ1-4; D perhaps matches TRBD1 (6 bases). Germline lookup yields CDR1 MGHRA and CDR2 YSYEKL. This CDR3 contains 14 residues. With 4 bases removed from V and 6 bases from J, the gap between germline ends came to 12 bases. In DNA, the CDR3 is TGCGCCAGCAGCCTTGTGGGGGGCTATGAAAAACTGTTTTTT. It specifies CASSLVGGYEKLFF.

CDR3 DNA: TGTGCCATAAAGCAGGGTTCGAACACTGAAGCTTTCTTT. This codes for CAIKQGSNTEAFF. The chain joins TRBV10-3 to TRBJ1-1, with D possibly TRBD1 on 5 matching bases. CDR3 size: 13 residues. The V end lost 9 bases, the J end lost 1 base, and 12 bases lay between the germline ends. CDR1 and CDR2 from the germline V gene are ENHRY and SYGVKD.

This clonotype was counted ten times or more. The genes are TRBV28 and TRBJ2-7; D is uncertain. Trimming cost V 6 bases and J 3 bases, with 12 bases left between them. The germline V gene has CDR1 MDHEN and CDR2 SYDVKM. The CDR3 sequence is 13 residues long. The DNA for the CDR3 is TGTGCCAGCAGGGTCCCTGACCACTACGAGCAGTACTTC. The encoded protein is CASRVPDHYEQYF.

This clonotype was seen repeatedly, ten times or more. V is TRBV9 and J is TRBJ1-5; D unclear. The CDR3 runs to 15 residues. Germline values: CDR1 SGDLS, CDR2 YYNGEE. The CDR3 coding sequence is TGTGCTAGTAGCGCAGAGTTACATAGCAATCAGCCCCAGCATTTT. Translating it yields CASSAELHSNQPQHF.

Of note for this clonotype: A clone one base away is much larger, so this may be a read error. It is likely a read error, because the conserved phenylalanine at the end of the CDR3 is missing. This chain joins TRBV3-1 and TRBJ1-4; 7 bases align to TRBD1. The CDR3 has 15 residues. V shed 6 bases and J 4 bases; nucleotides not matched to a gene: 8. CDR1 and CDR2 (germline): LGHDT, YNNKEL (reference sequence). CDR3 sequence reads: CASSQIGTVNEKLFS. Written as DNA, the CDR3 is TGTGCCAGCAGTCAGATCGGGACAGTTAATGAAAAACTGTTTTCT.

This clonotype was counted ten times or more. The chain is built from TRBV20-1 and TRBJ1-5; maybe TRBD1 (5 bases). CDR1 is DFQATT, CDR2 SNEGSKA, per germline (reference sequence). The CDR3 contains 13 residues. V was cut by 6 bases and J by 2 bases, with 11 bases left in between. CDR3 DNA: TGCAGTGCGCCAGGGATGGGCAATCAGCCCCAGCATTTT. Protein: CSAPGMGNQPQHF.

CDR3 amino acids: CATSTADRVGTEAFF. The CDR3 region has the DNA TGTGCCACCAGCACCGCTGACAGGGTTGGCACTGAAGCTTTCTTT. The chain is built from TRBV15 and TRBJ1-1, with 7 bases fitting TRBD1. The CDR3 is 15 residues long. V lost 4 bases to trimming and J lost 4 bases; unmatched junction nucleotides: 9. The germline CDR1 and CDR2 sequences are LNHNV and YYDKDF (reference sequence).

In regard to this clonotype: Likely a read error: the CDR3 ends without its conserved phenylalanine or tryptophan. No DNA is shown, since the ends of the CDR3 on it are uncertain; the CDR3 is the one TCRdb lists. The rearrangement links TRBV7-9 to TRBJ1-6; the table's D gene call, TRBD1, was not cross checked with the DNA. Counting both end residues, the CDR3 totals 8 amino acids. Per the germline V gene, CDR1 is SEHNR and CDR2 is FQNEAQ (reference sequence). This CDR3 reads CASSLETG.

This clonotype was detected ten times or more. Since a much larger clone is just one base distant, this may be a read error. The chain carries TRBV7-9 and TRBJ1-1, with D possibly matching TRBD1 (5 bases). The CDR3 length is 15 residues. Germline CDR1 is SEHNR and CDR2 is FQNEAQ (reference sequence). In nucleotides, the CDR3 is TGTGCCGGCAGCGCGGACAAGGGACGAAAACGGCCAGCTTTCTTT. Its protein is CAGSADKGRKRPAFF.

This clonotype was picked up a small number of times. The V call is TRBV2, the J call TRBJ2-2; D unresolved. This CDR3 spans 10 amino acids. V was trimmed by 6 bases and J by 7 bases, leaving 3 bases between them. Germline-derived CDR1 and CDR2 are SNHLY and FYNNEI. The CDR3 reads CASRLGELFF. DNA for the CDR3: TGTGCCAGCAGGCTCGGGGAGCTGTTTTTT.

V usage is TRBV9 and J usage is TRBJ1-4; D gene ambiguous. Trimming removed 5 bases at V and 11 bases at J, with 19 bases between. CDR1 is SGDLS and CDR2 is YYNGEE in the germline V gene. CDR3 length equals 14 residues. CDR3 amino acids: CASSLTPSSGKLFF. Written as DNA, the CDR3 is TGTGCCAGCAGTCTGACACCTTCTAGTGGGAAACTGTTTTTT.

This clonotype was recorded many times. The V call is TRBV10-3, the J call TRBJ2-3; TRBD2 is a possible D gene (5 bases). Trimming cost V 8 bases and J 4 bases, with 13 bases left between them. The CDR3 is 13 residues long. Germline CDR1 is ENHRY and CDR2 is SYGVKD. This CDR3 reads CAIQRTYSDTQYF. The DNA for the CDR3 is TGTGCCATCCAGCGGACGTATTCAGATACGCAGTATTTT.

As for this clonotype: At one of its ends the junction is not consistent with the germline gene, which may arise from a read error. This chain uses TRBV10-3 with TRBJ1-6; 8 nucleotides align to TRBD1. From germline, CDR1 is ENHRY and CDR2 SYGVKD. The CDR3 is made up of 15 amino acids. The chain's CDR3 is CATESRTGRHSPFHF. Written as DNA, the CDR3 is TGTGCCACCGAATCTAGGACAGGGAGGCACTCACCCTTCCACTTT.